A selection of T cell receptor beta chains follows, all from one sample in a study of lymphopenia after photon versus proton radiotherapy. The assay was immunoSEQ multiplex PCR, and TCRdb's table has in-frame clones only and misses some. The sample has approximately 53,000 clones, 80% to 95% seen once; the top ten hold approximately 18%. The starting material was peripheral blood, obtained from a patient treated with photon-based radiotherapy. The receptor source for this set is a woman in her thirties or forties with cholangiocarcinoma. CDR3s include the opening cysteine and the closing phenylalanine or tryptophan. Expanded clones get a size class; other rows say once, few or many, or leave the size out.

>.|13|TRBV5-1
CASSFPGLGELFF
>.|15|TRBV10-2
CASRQRLQGGDTIYF
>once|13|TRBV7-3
CASSPGGTTEAFF
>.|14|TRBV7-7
CASSSLTHQETQYF
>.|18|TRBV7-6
CASSLAGLAGANTGELFF
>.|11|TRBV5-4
CASSWGGTQYF
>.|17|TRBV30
CAWSVGRLAGGTDTQYF
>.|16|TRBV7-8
CASSLIPGSRGEKLFF
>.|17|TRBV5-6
CASSLGVSPSMNTEAFF
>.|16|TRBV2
CASATSGVPSTDTQYF
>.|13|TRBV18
CASSPPPGYEQYF
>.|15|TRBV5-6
CASSFLADRSSEAFF
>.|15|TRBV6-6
CASSYIGTGVYGYTF
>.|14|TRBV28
CASSSNLNNQPQHF
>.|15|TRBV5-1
CASSSATGDNSPLHF
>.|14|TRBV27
CASSPPSSADEQYF
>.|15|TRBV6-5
CASSGSGGSYNEQFF
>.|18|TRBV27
CASSLSKVLAKGTDTQYF
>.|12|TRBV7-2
CASSSTGGEAFF
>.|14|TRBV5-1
CASNPDANGYGYTF
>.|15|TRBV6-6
CASSPGTGEDSPLHF
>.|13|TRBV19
CASSTAGDYEQYF
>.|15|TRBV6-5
CASSRYGDRGYEQYF
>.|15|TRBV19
CASSIGTGGNQPQHF
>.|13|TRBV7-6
CASSLGRAYEQYF
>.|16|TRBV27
CASKGLRRGDKYEQYF
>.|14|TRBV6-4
CASSEATGGNEQFF
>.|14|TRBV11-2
CASSLARENTEAFF
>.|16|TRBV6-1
CASSETPGRLGSPLHF
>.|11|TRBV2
CASSVVHEQYF
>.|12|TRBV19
CASKGNTGELFF
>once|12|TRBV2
CASSSGTANVFF